This paragraph covers one TCR beta chain sequence. What it binds is not known. Germline values: CDR1 MNHNS, CDR2 SASEGT. V was cut by 4 bases and J by 3 bases, with 19 bases left in between. The CDR3 length is 17 residues. The data stem from a study of OX40 agonist ivuxolimab in advanced cancers. Study-level background: Of the participants, over 30% had some prior anti-PD-1, anti-PD-L1 or anti-CTLA-4 therapy, which was allowed.

Libraries were prepared by immunoSEQ multiplex PCR; TCRdb keeps only in-frame clonotypes and omits some of them. Here the sample spans about 40,000 clones, about nine tenths being singletons. General study findings and limits: Clonal expansion from baseline to week 6 occurred in both CD4+ and CD8+ T cells.

This sequence joins TRBV6-1 and TRBJ1-5; TRBD1 might be the D (5 bases). The TCR sequence derives from an adult with an advanced solid tumor such as melanoma, head and neck, liver or kidney cancer. The sequences come from CD4+ or CD8+ T cells sorted from blood, collected in a trial of the OX40 agonist ivuxolimab. In DNA, the CDR3 is TGTGCCAGCAGTGTTCGAGACAGCCTCGGGGCCAATCAGCCCCAGCATTTT. It codes for CASSVRDSLGANQPQHF.